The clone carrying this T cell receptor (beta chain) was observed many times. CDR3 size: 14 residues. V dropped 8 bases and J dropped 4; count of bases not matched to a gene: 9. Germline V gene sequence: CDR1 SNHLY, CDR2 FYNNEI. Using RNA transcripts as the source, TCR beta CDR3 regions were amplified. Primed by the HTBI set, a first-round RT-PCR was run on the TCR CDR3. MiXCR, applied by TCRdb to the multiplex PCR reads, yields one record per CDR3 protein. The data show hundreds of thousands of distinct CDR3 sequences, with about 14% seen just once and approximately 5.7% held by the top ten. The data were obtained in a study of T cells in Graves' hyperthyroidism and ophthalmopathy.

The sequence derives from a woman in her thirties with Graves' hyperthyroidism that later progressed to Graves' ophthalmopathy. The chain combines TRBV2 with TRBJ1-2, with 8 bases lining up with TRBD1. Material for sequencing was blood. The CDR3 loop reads CASADAGTGYGYTF. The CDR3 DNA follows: TGTGCCAGCGCCGACGCCGGGACAGGCTATGGCTACACCTTC.